This T cell receptor (beta chain) was sequenced during a study of T-cell memory formation after mild COVID-19 listed by TCRdb under 2021. Regarding the complete study: TCR sequence clusters from the two donors were found to be largely donor specific. The cohort comprised two young, previously healthy adult volunteers, one female and one male. In a couple of donors, T-cell clones that expanded and contracted after mild COVID-19 were tracked by sequencing TCRalpha and TCRbeta repertoires over time. Results the study describes overall, beyond this receptor: Contracting CD4+ clones appeared mostly in the CM and EM memory subsets, whereas CD8+ clones were enriched in EMRA. Some responding clones were detected in pre-infection memory, which suggested that pre-existing cross-reactive memory T cells had joined the SARS-CoV-2 response. Whether the second-wave clones peaking on day 37 were SARS-CoV-2 specific was not confirmed. Only a couple of mild cases were covered by the study, and larger cohorts that include severe cases with pre-infection samples were considered necessary. From day 15 to 85, contracting clones showed balanced CD4/CD8 phenotypes, whereas a second wave of clones that expanded from day 15 to 37 leaned towards CD4+.

This clonotype came up many times. Which antigen it targets is not known. No per-base quality is available; no much larger clone lies one base away. PBMCs were isolated by Ficoll-Paque density gradient centrifugation. The listed sequencing device is Illumina NovaSeq 6000. TCRalpha and TCRbeta cDNA libraries were built by 5'RACE with constant-segment primers, adding sample barcodes and unique molecular identifiers. RNA was extracted from every sample with Trizol reagent. Amplification of the libraries took two PCR steps, and the second step added a second sample barcode plus Illumina TruSeq adapters. Libraries were sequenced on an Illumina NovaSeq with 2 x 150 bp paired-end reads. The paper's processing steps were these. The reads were demultiplexed and collapsed into UMI-guided consensus sequences using migec v1.2.7. Using mixcr v2.1.11, UMI consensuses were aligned to TRA and TRB V and J templates and then assembled into clonotypes. Expanded or contracted clonotypes were those called significant by both edgeR and NoisET, with noise models trained on biological replicates. For edgeR calls, the cutoffs were a false discovery rate-adjusted p below 0.01 and a log2 fold-change threshold of 1. As an exploratory analysis of dynamics, max-normalized trajectories of the 1000 most abundant clonotypes were examined by PCA with hierarchical clustering. Each responding clone was given a CD4 or CD8 phenotype based on the CD4+ and CD8+ repertoires, which had been sequenced separately. The public reads were reanalyzed by TCRdb: fastp trimming at Q25, MiXCR alignment, in-frame beta chains only. Each CDR3 protein gets just one entry, which takes the most common genes and DNA from the rows behind it. TCRdb assigned the V and J calls; the authors' analysis was not used. The sample table records around 200,000 distinct CDR3 sequences; about 10% of these occur just once. 3% of the sample is taken by the ten largest.

The V and J ends are trimmed by 2 bases and 0 bases, leaving 6 bases between them. Via the germline V gene, CDR1 is SGHTA and CDR2 FQGTGA. The CDR3 starts with the cysteine, ends with the phenylalanine, and has 14 residues. Here the CDR3 DNA is all that survives: 42 bases in frame from base 1. Recombination linked TRBV7-3 to TRBJ2-3; the D gene is possibly TRBD2, with 6 bases matching. The TCR comes from a man younger than 30 who had mild COVID-19 (a few samples of this study predate the infection). The sample titles of this study are shuffled in the database, so cell type and time point are left out; the donor was told from shared clones. Sequenced material: PBMCs or a T cell subset sorted from them (not recorded which). The DNA reads TGTGCCAGCAGCTTAGGGACTAGCACAGATACGCAGTATTTT. It specifies CASSLGTSTDTQYF.